The following is a T cell receptor (beta chain) sequence with its context. TCR beta sequencing covered blood CD8+ and CD4+ T cells. The CDR3 totals 16 residues. V gave up 2 bases and J gave up 5 bases; unmatched junction bases: 11. Per germline, CDR1 SGHRS and CDR2 YFSETQ. The sample comes from a study of CD8 T cells in Susac syndrome. After extraction with the RNeasy kit, roughly 0.45 to 1 ug of the RNA was reverse transcribed using random hexamers. TCRdb re-analysed the immunoSEQ multiplex PCR reads in MiXCR, keeping a single row per CDR3 protein. The sample lists tens of thousands of distinct CDR3 sequences; just under 95% were seen once.

The rearrangement uses TRBV5-1 and TRBJ1-1; 8 nucleotides match TRBD1. This receptor was taken from a human donor with Susac syndrome. The source material was CD4+ T cells from PBMCs. CDR3 sequence (DNA): TGCGCCAGCAGCTTAGGTCCGACCACAGGGGGGACTGAAGCTTTCTTT. Translated, it gives CASSLGPTTGGTEAFF.